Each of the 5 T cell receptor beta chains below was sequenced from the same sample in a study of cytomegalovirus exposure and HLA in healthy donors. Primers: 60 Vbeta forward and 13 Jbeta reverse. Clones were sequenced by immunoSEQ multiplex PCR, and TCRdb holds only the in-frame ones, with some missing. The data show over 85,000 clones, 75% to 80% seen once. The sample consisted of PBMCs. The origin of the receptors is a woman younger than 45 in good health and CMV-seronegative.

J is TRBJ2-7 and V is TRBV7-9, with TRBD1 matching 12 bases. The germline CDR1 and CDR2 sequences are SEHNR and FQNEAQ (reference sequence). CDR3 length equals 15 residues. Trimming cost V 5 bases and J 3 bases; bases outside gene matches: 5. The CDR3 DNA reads TGTGCCAGCAGCCACGGGACAGGGGGCCTCTACGAGCAGTACTTC. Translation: CASSHGTGGLYEQYF.

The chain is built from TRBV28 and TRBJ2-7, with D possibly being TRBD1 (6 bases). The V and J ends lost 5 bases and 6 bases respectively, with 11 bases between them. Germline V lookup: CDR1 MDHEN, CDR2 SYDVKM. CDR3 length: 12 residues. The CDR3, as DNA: TGTGCCAGCAGTCAGGGGATCCGCGAGCAGTACTTC. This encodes CASSQGIREQYF.

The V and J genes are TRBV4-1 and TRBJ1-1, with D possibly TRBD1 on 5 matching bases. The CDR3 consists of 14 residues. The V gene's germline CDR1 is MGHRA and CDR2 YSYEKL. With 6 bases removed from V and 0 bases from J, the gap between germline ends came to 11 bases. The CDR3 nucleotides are TGCGCCAGCAGGAGACGGGGGGTGAACACTGAAGCTTTCTTT. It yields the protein CASRRRGVNTEAFF.

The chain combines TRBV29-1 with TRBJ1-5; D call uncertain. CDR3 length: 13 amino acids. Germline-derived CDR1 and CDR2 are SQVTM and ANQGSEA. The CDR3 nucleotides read TGCATACTTGAGGGCTGGAGCAATCAGCCCCAGCATTTT. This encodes CILEGWSNQPQHF.

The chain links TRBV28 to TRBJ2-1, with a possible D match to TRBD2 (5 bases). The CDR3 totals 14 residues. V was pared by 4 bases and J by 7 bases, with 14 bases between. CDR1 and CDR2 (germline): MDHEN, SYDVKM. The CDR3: CASSSLLVPNEQFF. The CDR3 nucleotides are TGTGCCAGCAGTTCTTTACTAGTCCCGAATGAGCAGTTCTTC.